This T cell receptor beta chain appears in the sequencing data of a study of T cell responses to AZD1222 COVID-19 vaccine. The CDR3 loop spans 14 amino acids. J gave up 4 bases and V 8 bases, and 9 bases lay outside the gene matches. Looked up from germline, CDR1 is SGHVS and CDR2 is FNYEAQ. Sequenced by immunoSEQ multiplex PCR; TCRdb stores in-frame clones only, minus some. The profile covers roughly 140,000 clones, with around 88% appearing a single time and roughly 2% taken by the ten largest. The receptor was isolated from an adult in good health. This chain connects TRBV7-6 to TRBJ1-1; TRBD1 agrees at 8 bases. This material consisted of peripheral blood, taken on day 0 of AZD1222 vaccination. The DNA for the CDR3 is TGTGCCAGCGGCCTCAGGGGGCAAGGCACTGAAGCTTTCTTT. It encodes CASGLRGQGTEAFF.